The clone carrying this T cell receptor beta chain was recorded at least ten times. Each CDR3 protein gets one entry after TCRdb re-called the 5' RACE reads with MiXCR. This repertoire shows around 64,000 distinct CDR3 sequences, approximately 15% found once; its top ten account for approximately 5.3%. This record belongs to a study of HIV-infected patients and healthy controls. This CDR3 has 16 residues. CDR1 and CDR2 from the germline V gene are SGHTA and FQGNSA. The V and J ends lost 2 bases and 4 bases respectively, with 16 bases between them. The sequence came from a human donor in good health. V gene TRBV7-2 combines with J gene TRBJ2-3, with TRBD1 as a possible D gene (6 bases). Sequenced material: CD4+ T cells from blood. CDR3 sequence reads: CASSLKGVSLPDTQYF. The CDR3 DNA follows: TGTGCCAGCAGCTTAAAGGGGGTGTCCCTTCCAGATACGCAGTATTTT.